These 21 T cell receptor beta chains were sequenced from one sample in a study of CD8+ T cells in alopecia areata. Treatment described: oral pan-JAK inhibitor, 5-10 mg twice daily. cDNA reverse transcribed from extracted RNA served as the sequencing template. Sequencing used immunoSEQ multiplex PCR; TCRdb keeps in-frame clones, though not all of them. This sample carries around 200,000 clones, 50% to 65% of them seen once, and the ten largest clones take 10% to 11%. Sequencing used CD8+ T cells sorted from blood, obtained at week 24, from a patient treated with tofacitinib. The receptors come from a human donor with alopecia areata.

This clone was seen more than once but under ten times. V is TRBV6-4 and J is TRBJ2-3, with D uncertain. V was pared by 6 bases and J by 2 bases, with 9 bases between. Germline V gene lookup returns CDR1 MRHNA and CDR2 SNTAGT. This CDR3 comprises 13 residues. The CDR3 loop reads CASSEYDTDTQYF. In DNA, the CDR3 is TGTGCCAGCAGCGAATACGACACAGATACGCAGTATTTT.

This rearrangement joins TRBV29-1 to TRBJ1-2; D is ambiguous. This CDR3 is 13 amino acids long. V lost 7 bases to trimming and J lost 0 bases, with 12 bases between them. Per the germline V gene, CDR1 is SQVTM and CDR2 is ANQGSEA. This chain's CDR3 is CSAIQATNYGYTF. CDR3 nucleotide sequence: TGCAGCGCCATCCAGGCGACTAACTATGGCTACACCTTC.

This clone appeared a few times. The rearrangement uses TRBV14 and TRBJ2-1, with TRBD1 matching over 9 bases. The CDR3 contains 17 residues. J lost 8 bases, V lost 0 bases, and 11 bases had no gene match. CDR1 and CDR2 (germline): SGHDN, FVKESK. The CDR3 here is CASSQDRRDRDRDEQFF. The CDR3 region has the DNA TGTGCCAGCAGCCAAGATCGTCGGGACAGGGATAGGGATGAGCAGTTCTTC. The full variable domain, rest sourced from reference TRBV14 and TRBJ2-1, is EAGVTQFPSHSVIEKGQTVTLRCDPISGHDNLYWYRRVMGKEIKFLLHFVKESKQDESGMPNNRFLAERTGGTYSTLKVQPAELEDSGVYFCASSQDRRDRDRDEQFFGPGTRLTVL.

Note on this clone: This clone may be a read error of a much larger clone one base away. Other DNA sequences in the sample encode the same CDR3. J is TRBJ1-1 and V is TRBV5-6; D gene uncertain. The CDR3 is made up of 13 amino acids. Trimming left V 0 bases short and J 0 bases short, with 3 bases between. Germline assignment: CDR1 SGHDT and CDR2 YYEEEE. The CDR3 coding sequence is TGTGCCAGCAGCTTGGTGGTGAACACTGAAGCTTTCTTT. Protein sequence: CASSLVVNTEAFF.

The V and J genes are TRBV4-1 and TRBJ1-2; TRBD1 agrees at 9 bases. The CDR3 length is 13 residues. Looked up from germline, CDR1 is MGHRA and CDR2 is YSYEKL. The trim removed 3 bases at V and 10 bases at J, leaving 6 bases unmatched. Here the CDR3 reads CASSQHRGQSYTF. CDR3 sequence (DNA): TGCGCCAGCAGCCAGCACAGGGGGCAGTCCTACACCTTC.

This chain links TRBV7-8 with TRBJ1-1; the D is unclear. The V and J ends lost 0 bases and 7 bases respectively, with 12 bases between them. CDR1 and CDR2 (germline): SGHVS, FQNEAQ. This CDR3 contains 14 residues. CDR3 DNA: TGTGCCAGCAGCTTAGCAGCAGAGACCGTTGAAGCTTTCTTT. This sequence encodes CASSLAAETVEAFF.

The chain employs TRBV5-1 and TRBJ2-7; possible D gene TRBD2, 6 bases. V was pared by 4 bases and J by 0 bases, with 11 bases between. The CDR3 loop spans 14 amino acids. The germline V gene has CDR1 SGHRS and CDR2 YFSETQ. CDR3 region: CASSMGSGSYEQYF. CDR3 bases: TGCGCCAGCAGCATGGGTAGCGGCTCCTACGAGCAGTACTTC. Full variable domain (outside the CDR3, taken from reference TRBV5-1 and TRBJ2-7): KAGVTQTPRYLIKTRGQQVTLSCSPISGHRSVSWYQQTPGQGLQFLFEYFSETQRNKGNFPGRFSGRQFSNSRSEMNVSTLELGDSALYLCASSMGSGSYEQYFGPGTRLTVT.

This clone was counted once. This chain joins TRBV5-6 and TRBJ1-1, with D unclear. V lost 0 bases, J lost 1 base, and 7 bases lay in between. Germline V gene lookup returns CDR1 SGHDT and CDR2 YYEEEE. This CDR3 has 14 residues. In DNA form, the CDR3 reads TGTGCCAGCAGCTTGGCCAACAGGAACACTGAAGCTTTCTTT. Its protein is CASSLANRNTEAFF. Combining the CDR3 with reference TRBV5-6 and TRBJ1-1 gives the whole variable domain DAGVTQSPTHLIKTRGQQVTLRCSPKSGHDTVSWYQQALGQGPQFIFQYYEEEERQRGNFPDRFSGHQFPNYSSELNVNALLLGDSALYLCASSLANRNTEAFFGQGTRLTVV.

The table lists this clone with a few counts. This chain joins TRBV30 and TRBJ2-2, with 7 bases fitting TRBD1. Germline values: CDR1 GTSNPN, CDR2 SVGIG (reference sequence). The CDR3 loop spans 14 amino acids. Trimming at V came to 0 bases and at J to 4 bases, leaving 2 bases not matched to a gene. The CDR3 DNA reads as TGTGCCTGGAGTGTTGACAGGGTCACCGGGGAGCTGTTTTTT. This gives the protein CAWSVDRVTGELFF.

The rearrangement links TRBV14 to TRBJ1-1; TRBD1 is a possible D gene (5 bases). The length of the CDR3 is 14 residues. The V end lost 4 bases, the J end lost 1 base, and 10 bases lay between the germline ends. The germline CDR1 and CDR2 sequences are SGHDN and FVKESK. The CDR3 DNA reads TGTGCCAGCAGCCGGGGACGATCGAACACTGAAGCTTTCTTT. Its protein is CASSRGRSNTEAFF.

The chain carries TRBV4-3 and TRBJ2-2; tentatively, D is TRBD1 or TRBD2 (5 bases each). In germline, CDR1 is LGHNA, CDR2 YSLEER. Deletions cut 0 bases from V and 7 bases from J, with 9 bases between. The CDR3 is made up of 14 amino acids. CDR3 loop: CASSQERGGGELFF. CDR3 in DNA: TGCGCCAGCAGCCAAGAGAGGGGTGGCGGGGAGCTGTTTTTT.

This clone was seen more than once but under ten times. The chain has TRBV11-2 and TRBJ2-7; 9 bases agree with TRBD1. The V segment lost 4 bases and the J segment 8 bases; nucleotides outside the gene matches: 21. The germline V gene encodes CDR1 SGHAT and CDR2 FQNNGV. This CDR3 region has 18 residues. The CDR3 here is CASSWDRDPTGEPTKQYF. The CDR3 coding sequence is TGTGCCAGCAGCTGGGACAGGGACCCCACCGGTGAACCTACGAAGCAGTACTTC.

In its sample, this clone was seen a few times. This chain links TRBV29-1 with TRBJ1-2; D gene uncertain. The germline V and J ends were trimmed by 5 bases and 5 bases, with 18 bases remaining between them. The germline V gene encodes CDR1 SQVTM and CDR2 ANQGSEA. The CDR3 covers 14 residues. The CDR3 nucleotides read TGCAGCGTTCTAGATAATGCCTACCCGTATGGCTACACCTTC. Translated: CSVLDNAYPYGYTF.

The chain couples TRBV27 to TRBJ2-5; 7 bases match TRBD1. From germline, CDR1 is MNHEY and CDR2 SMNVEV (reference sequence). J gave up 4 bases and V 6 bases, and 14 bases lay outside the gene matches. The CDR3 totals 16 residues. The CDR3 coding sequence is TGTGCCAGCAGCACATTGGGTTTATCAGGGGGAGAGACCCAGTACTTC. Translation gives CASSTLGLSGGETQYF.

This chain links TRBV29-1 with TRBJ1-2; D remains unclear. Trimming removed 2 bases at V and 2 bases at J, with 15 bases between. The V gene's germline CDR1 is SQVTM and CDR2 ANQGSEA. This CDR3 has 15 residues. The CDR3 DNA follows: TGCAGCGTTGAAAACCGGGCCGAGAGCAACTATGGCTACACCTTC. Its protein is CSVENRAESNYGYTF.

The genes are TRBV5-6 and TRBJ1-5; 11 nucleotides line up with TRBD1. The V gene end was trimmed by 0 bases and the J gene end by 6 bases; junction bases not matched to a gene: 5. CDR1 SGHDT and CDR2 YYEEEE come from the germline V gene. The CDR3 is made up of 16 amino acids. This CDR3 reads CASSLAGTGGSQPQHF. The CDR3 nucleotides are TGTGCCAGCAGCTTGGCCGGGACAGGGGGAAGTCAGCCCCAGCATTTT.

Points on this clone: The junction and the germline gene differ at one end; a read error may be behind it. The chain is built from TRBV4-1 and TRBJ1-2; 8 bases are a match to TRBD1. Germline CDR1 reads MGHRA; CDR2 reads YSYEKL. The CDR3 has 15 residues. The CDR3 is CASAPNQHGTGEGDF. CDR3 DNA: TGCGCCAGCGCACCTAATCAACACGGGACAGGAGAAGGGGACTTC.

In this sample, this clone turned up a few times. The chain carries TRBV30 and TRBJ1-5; D is unresolved. This CDR3 is 13 amino acids long. With 2 bases removed from V and 3 bases from J, the gap between germline ends came to 8 bases. Germline CDR1 reads GTSNPN; CDR2 reads SVGIG (reference sequence). CDR3 protein: CAWSPTYNQPQHF. The DNA for the CDR3 is TGTGCCTGGAGTCCTACCTACAATCAGCCCCAGCATTTT.

The chain recombines TRBV7-6 with TRBJ2-5, with D hard to call. The CDR3 length is 14 residues. CDR1 is SGHVS and CDR2 is FNYEAQ in the germline V gene. The ends were cut back, 5 bases at V and 1 base at J, with 11 bases in the middle. CDR3 nucleotides: TGTGCCAGCAGCCCCCGGAACGGCCAAGAGACCCAGTACTTC. Its translation: CASSPRNGQETQYF.

The rearrangement links TRBV30 to TRBJ1-3; TRBD1 might be the D (6 bases). In germline, CDR1 is GTSNPN, CDR2 SVGIG (reference sequence). V lost 2 bases, J lost 0 bases, and 8 bases lay in between. The CDR3 contains 14 residues. The CDR3 sequence: CAWSWTDSGNTIYF. The CDR3 coding sequence is TGTGCCTGGAGTTGGACAGACTCTGGAAACACCATATATTTT.

A few counts support this clone. The CDR3 nucleotides read TGTGCTAGTGGTTCAACAGGGATCGAGCAGTACTTC. Its translation is CASGSTGIEQYF. The V and J genes are TRBV12-5 and TRBJ2-7, with a possible D match to TRBD1 (6 bases). The CDR3 is 12 amino acids. CDR1 is LGHNT and CDR2 is FRNRAP in the germline V gene. V was trimmed by 4 bases and J by 6 bases, leaving 10 bases between them.